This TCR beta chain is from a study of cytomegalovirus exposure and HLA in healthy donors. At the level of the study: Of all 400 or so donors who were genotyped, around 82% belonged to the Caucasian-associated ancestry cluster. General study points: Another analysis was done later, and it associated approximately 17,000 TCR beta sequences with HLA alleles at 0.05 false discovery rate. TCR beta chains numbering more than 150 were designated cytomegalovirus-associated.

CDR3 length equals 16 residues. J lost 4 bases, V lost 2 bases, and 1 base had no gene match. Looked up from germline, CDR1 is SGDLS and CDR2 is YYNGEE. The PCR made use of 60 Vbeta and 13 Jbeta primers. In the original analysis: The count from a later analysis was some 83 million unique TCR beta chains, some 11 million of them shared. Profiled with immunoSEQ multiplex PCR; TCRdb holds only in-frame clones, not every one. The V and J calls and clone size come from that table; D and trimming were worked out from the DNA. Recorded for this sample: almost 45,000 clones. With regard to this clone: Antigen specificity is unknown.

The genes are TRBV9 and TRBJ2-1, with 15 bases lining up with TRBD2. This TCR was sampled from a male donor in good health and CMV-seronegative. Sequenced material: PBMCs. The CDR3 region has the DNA TGTGCCAGCAGCGTCGGACTAGCGGGAGGGTACAATGAGCAGTTCTTC. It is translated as CASSVGLAGGYNEQFF.